Given below is one TCR beta chain in context. There is no known antigen for this receptor. Base quality data are lacking; no much larger clone is found one base away. The sample contains more than one DNA sequence encoding this CDR3. Spanning cysteine to phenylalanine, the CDR3 consists of 16 amino acids. The CDR3 DNA has 48 bases and is translated from base 1. The CDR1 and CDR2 encoded by the germline V gene are SGDLS and YYNGEE. Compared with germline, V lacks 0 bases and J lacks 2 bases; bases without a gene match: 3. The entire isolated RNA was reverse transcribed using the High Capacity cDNA Reverse Transcription Kit, and thus expressed TCRB transcripts were sequenced. Deep immunoSEQ sequencing was performed on naive, central memory and regulatory T cell samples, with an average of roughly 3.3 million total reads per sample. Sorted cells were lysed in RLT buffer and RNA was extracted with DNase-treated RNeasy Micro or Mini kits, depending on cell number. Each cell subset was processed on its own to prevent cross-contamination, while patient and healthy donor samples were processed together. Using the immunoSEQ multiplex PCR, TCRB sequences were amplified from cDNA into 87-bp fragments spanning the CDR3 region. Amplicons were sequenced on the Illumina HiSeq platform. Processing in the source paper ran as follows. Synthetic template baselines were used to correct PCR bias computationally, reads within Hamming distance 2 were collapsed together, and singletons that could not be merged were discarded. Reads were aligned against IMGT so that V, D and J genes, CDR3 length and insertions or deletions at six rearrangement sites could be assigned. Within each subset, clonotype counts were normalized to the number of sorted cells before true diversity and Gini coefficients were calculated with the tcR R package. The overlap coefficient, calculated on TCRB nucleotide sequences, was used to measure repertoire sharing. As a proxy for the pre-selection repertoire, out-of-frame TCRB sequences from naive cells were analyzed. This is the immuneACCESS table as TCRdb keeps it, with only in-frame sequences that have V and J called. A part of the clones is gone; compared with another copy, unresolved V genes explain less than half, and the rest is unexplained. V and J calls and clone size follow that table, whereas D and trimming were derived from the DNA. Recorded for this sample are approximately 600,000 clones; roughly 12% of them occurred a single time. The ten largest clones represent around 0.12% of the sample.

Each donor gave one peripheral blood draw, averaging around 0.11 L, which was collected into heparinised tubes. A BD FACSAria II and a panel including CD45RO, CCR7, CD25, CD127, CD95 and CD27 were used to sort naive, central memory, regulatory and stem cell-like memory CD4+ T cells. All sorted populations exceeded 95% purity. PBMCs were isolated right away by Lymphoprep density gradient centrifugation and were stained directly, without culture. To minimize batch effects, samples were stained and sorted in pairs, one healthy donor with one patient per experiment. This entry comes from a study of beta chain features in type 1 diabetes (dated by TCRdb to 2017 to 2018). Regarding the research as a whole: Patients and healthy donors did not differ in mean age, gender distribution, total cell number or subset yield. In the study, recently diagnosed type 1 diabetes patients and matched healthy donors were compared on the TCRB repertoires of their sorted circulating CD4+ T cell subsets. A total of 85 million to 140 million sorted cells were examined across all samples, and the number of cells per subset was strongly correlated with RNA yield. Whereas all 30 or so donors provided naive and central memory subsets, regulatory and stem cell-like memory subsets were isolated from just 8 patients and about eight healthy donors. Here is what the overall study found, with its caveats: Because small numbers of individuals were included in the HLA sub-analyses, any influence of HLA type on TCRB rearrangement was left unresolved. Because cDNA was sequenced instead of genomic DNA, activated cells with high expression could be over-represented, although the groups did not differ in activation or CD3 levels. Naive, central memory and regulatory TCRB repertoires appeared more similar among patients than among healthy donors. In all four CD4+ subsets, TCRB CDR3 length was moderately but significantly shorter in type 1 diabetes patients. At VDJ recombination sites, patients with type 1 diabetes made fewer insertions and deleted more nucleotides, a pattern implying thymic rearrangement abnormalities. PCR may preferentially amplify shorter templates, but because patient and control samples were amplified and corrected together, any resulting skew would affect both groups equally.

The chain joins TRBV9 to TRBJ2-2; TRBD1 matches 8 bases in the middle. The receptor's source is a man younger than 45 with type 1 diabetes. Sequencing input: naive CD4+ T cells from blood. The cell subset or site tag for this specimen amounts to: true naive CD4+ T cells. For the CDR3, the sequence is CASSVAGTGNTGELFF. In nucleotide form, the sequence is TGTGCCAGCAGCGTAGCAGGGACAGGCAACACCGGGGAGCTGTTTTTT.